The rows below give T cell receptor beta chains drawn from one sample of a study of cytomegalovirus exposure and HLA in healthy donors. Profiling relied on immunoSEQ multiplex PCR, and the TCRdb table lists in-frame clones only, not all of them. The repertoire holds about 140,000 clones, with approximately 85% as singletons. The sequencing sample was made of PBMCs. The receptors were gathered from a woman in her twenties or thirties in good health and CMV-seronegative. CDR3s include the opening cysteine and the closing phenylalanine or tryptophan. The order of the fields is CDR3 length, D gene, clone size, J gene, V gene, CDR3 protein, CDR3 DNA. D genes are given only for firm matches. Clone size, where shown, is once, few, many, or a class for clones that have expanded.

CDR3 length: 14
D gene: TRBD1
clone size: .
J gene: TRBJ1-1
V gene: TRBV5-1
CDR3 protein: CASSPGTGNTEAFF
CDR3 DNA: TGCGCCAGCAGCCCGGGGACAGGGAACACTGAAGCTTTCTTT

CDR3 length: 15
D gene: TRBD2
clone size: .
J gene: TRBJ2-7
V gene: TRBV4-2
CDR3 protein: CASSRQTSGDYEQYF
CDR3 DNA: TGTGCCAGCAGCCGACAGACTAGCGGGGACTACGAGCAGTACTTC

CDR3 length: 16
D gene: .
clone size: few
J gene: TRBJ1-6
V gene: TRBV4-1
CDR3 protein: CASSQDESSYNSPLHF
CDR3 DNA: TGCGCCAGCAGCCAAGATGAGAGCTCCTATAATTCACCCCTCCACTTT

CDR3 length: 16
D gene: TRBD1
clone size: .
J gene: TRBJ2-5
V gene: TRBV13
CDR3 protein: CASSLQGAGGRRTQYF
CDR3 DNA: TGTGCCAGCAGCCTACAGGGGGCAGGGGGAAGGAGGACCCAGTACTTC

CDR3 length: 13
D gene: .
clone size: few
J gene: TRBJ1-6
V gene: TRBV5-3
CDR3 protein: CAGTGGDNSPLHF
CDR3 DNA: TGTGCCGGTACGGGGGGTGACAATTCACCCCTCCACTTT

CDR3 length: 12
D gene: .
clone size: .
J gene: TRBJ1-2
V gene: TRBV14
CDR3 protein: CASSRQNYGYTF
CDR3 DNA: TGTGCCAGCAGCCGACAGAACTATGGCTACACCTTC

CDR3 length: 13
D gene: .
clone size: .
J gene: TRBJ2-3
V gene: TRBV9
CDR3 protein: CASSGDSTDTQYF
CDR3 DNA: TGTGCCAGCAGCGGGGACTCGACAGATACGCAGTATTTT

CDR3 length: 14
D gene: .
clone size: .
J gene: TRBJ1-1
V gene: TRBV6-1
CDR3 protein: CASSPREESAEAFF
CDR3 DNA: TGTGCCAGCAGTCCTAGGGAGGAGTCAGCTGAAGCTTTCTTT

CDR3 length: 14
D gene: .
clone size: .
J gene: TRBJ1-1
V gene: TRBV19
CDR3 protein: CASSHQSVGTEAFF
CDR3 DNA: TGTGCCAGTAGCCACCAATCTGTCGGCACTGAAGCTTTCTTT

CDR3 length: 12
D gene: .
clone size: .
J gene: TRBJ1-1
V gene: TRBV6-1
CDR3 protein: CASRRRETEAFF
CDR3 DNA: TGTGCCAGCAGGAGAAGGGAGACTGAAGCTTTCTTT

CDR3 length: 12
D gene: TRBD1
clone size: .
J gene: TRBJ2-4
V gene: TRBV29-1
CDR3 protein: CSVRTGYSIQYF
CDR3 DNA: TGCAGCGTTCGGACAGGGTACAGCATTCAGTACTTC

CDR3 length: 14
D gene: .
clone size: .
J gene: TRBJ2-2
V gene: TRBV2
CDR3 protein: CASSVRDRTGELFF
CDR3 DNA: TGTGCCAGCAGTGTGCGGGATCGGACCGGGGAGCTGTTTTTT

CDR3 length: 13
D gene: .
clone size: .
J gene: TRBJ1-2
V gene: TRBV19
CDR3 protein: CASSMTGLYGYTF
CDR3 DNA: TGTGCCAGTAGTATGACAGGACTCTATGGCTACACCTTC

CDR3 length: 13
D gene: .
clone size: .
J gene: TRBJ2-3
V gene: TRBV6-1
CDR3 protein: CASSGDSTDTQYF
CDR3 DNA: TGTGCCAGCAGTGGGGACTCCACAGATACGCAGTATTTT

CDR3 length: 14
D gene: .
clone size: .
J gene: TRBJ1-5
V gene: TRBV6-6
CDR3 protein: CASSSRQDNQPQHF
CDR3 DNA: TGTGCCAGCAGTTCCCGACAGGACAATCAGCCCCAGCATTTT